The 22 T cell receptor beta chains in this list originate from one sample, sequenced in a study of technical replicates of blood from several donors. Repertoires were generated with immunoSEQ multiplex PCR, while TCRdb's copy carries only in-frame clones and drops some. The top ten clones hold about 3.9% of a sample with around 50,000 clones, about 93% of them seen once. The sample taken for sequencing was PBMCs. The source is a human donor in good health. Some clones in this sample may be carry-over from other donors' samples.

This clone was found once. The chain combines TRBV4-3 with TRBJ2-7, with D maybe TRBD2 (6 bases). This CDR3 has 15 residues. CDR1 is LGHNA and CDR2 is YSLEER in the germline V gene. The V and J ends lost 2 bases and 0 bases respectively, with 11 bases between them. CDR3 region: CASSQMPGDSYEQYF. In DNA, the CDR3 is TGCGCCAGCAGCCAAATGCCGGGAGACTCCTACGAGCAGTACTTC.

This rearrangement joins TRBV19 to TRBJ2-1; 9 nucleotides align to TRBD2. V was pared by 0 bases and J by 3 bases, with 3 bases of the junction left unmatched. CDR3 length: 16 residues. CDR1 is LNHDA, CDR2 SQIVND, per germline (reference sequence). This chain's CDR3 is CASSIDSGSFYNEQFF. The CDR3 nucleotides are TGTGCCAGTAGTATAGATAGCGGGAGTTTCTACAATGAGCAGTTCTTC.

This chain connects TRBV6-4 to TRBJ1-2, with D perhaps TRBD1 (5 bases). The V end lost 6 bases, the J end lost 5 bases, and 13 bases lay between the germline ends. In germline, CDR1 is MRHNA, CDR2 SNTAGT. The CDR3 is 13 amino acids. The CDR3 is CASRPGGDYGYTF. CDR3 nucleotides: TGTGCCAGCAGACCGGGGGGGGATTATGGCTACACCTTC.

This clone was found a few times. The V call is TRBV9, the J call TRBJ1-1; weak D call: TRBD1 (5 bases). Germline CDR1 is SGDLS and CDR2 is YYNGEE. The CDR3 has 13 residues. Trimming cost V 2 bases and J 7 bases, with 12 bases left between them. Here the CDR3 reads CASSVAIGGEAFF. CDR3 in DNA: TGTGCCAGCAGCGTGGCCATCGGGGGTGAAGCTTTCTTT.

V usage is TRBV6-4 and J usage is TRBJ2-3, with 9 bases matching TRBD2. CDR3 length: 16 amino acids. V lost 5 bases to trimming and J lost 1 base; unmatched junction nucleotides: 7. Germline V gene lookup returns CDR1 MRHNA and CDR2 SNTAGT. CDR3 DNA sequence: TGTGCCAGCAGTCGATCCGAGCGGGGGGGCACAGATACGCAGTATTTT. The encoded protein is CASSRSERGGTDTQYF.

The J gene is TRBJ2-7, the V gene TRBV18; 7 nucleotides align to TRBD1. This CDR3 is built from 15 residues. Looked up from germline, CDR1 is KGHSH and CDR2 is LQKENI. After removal of 0 bases from V and 6 bases from J, the junction contained 8 bases not matched to a gene. The CDR3 loop reads CASSPPGTAFSEQYF. The DNA of the CDR3 is TGTGCCAGCTCACCACCCGGGACAGCGTTTTCCGAGCAGTACTTC.

This rearrangement joins TRBV30 to TRBJ1-1, with D tentatively TRBD1 (6 bases). CDR1 and CDR2 (germline): GTSNPN, SVGIG (reference sequence). With 1 base removed from V and 5 bases from J, the gap between germline ends came to 11 bases. This CDR3 has 13 amino acids. This chain's CDR3 is CAWSGQGKTEAFF. Here the CDR3 DNA reads TGTGCCTGGAGTGGGCAGGGGAAAACTGAAGCTTTCTTT.

This chain joins TRBV6-1 and TRBJ2-1; TRBD2 is a possible D gene (5 bases). The CDR3 runs to 10 residues. The V end lost 11 bases, the J end lost 6 bases, and 8 bases lay between the germline ends. CDR1 and CDR2 from the germline V gene are MNHNS and SASEGT. Written as DNA, the CDR3 is TGTGCCTCTGGGAGCAATGAGCAGTTCTTC. The encoded protein is CASGSNEQFF.

The chain is built from TRBV5-1 and TRBJ2-1, with 7 positions matching TRBD1. Germline V CDR1 and CDR2: SGHRS, YFSETQ. CDR3 size: 15 residues. After removal of 0 bases from V and 12 bases from J, the junction contained 12 bases not matched to a gene. The CDR3 region is CASSLVGTAATGQFF. The CDR3 DNA reads as TGCGCCAGCAGCTTGGTCGGGACAGCGGCCACCGGGCAGTTCTTC.

The rearrangement links TRBV2 to TRBJ2-6; tentatively, D is TRBD1 (5 bases). The germline V and J ends were trimmed by 7 bases and 1 base, with 14 bases remaining between them. There are 16 residues in the CDR3. Germline CDR1 is SNHLY and CDR2 is FYNNEI. The CDR3 here is CASMQGSSSGANVLTF. In DNA, the CDR3 is TGTGCCAGCATGCAGGGATCGAGTTCTGGGGCCAACGTCCTGACTTTC.

V is TRBV7-9 and J is TRBJ2-7, with 7 bases aligning to TRBD2. The V gene end was trimmed by 9 bases and the J gene end by 7 bases; junction bases not matched to a gene: 15. CDR3 length: 14 residues. Germline V CDR1 and CDR2: SEHNR, FQNEAQ (reference sequence). CDR3 sequence reads: CASSSSGTLGEQYF. The CDR3 bases are TGTGCCAGTAGTTCAAGCGGGACGCTGGGTGAGCAGTACTTC.

The chain carries TRBV9 and TRBJ2-3; TRBD2 matches at 10 bases. V shed 0 bases, J shed 3 bases, and the junction held 4 bases outside the gene matches. This CDR3 has 16 amino acids. Germline V gene data show CDR1 as SGDLS and CDR2 as YYNGEE. The CDR3 here is CASSVGSGRETDTQYF. CDR3 nucleotides: TGTGCCAGCAGCGTAGGGAGCGGGAGGGAGACAGATACGCAGTATTTT.

This rearrangement joins TRBV6-1 to TRBJ2-7, with TRBD1 matching 7 bases. CDR3 length equals 11 residues. CDR1 MNHNS and CDR2 SASEGT come from the germline V gene. Trimming removed 8 bases from V and 4 bases from J; junction bases left unmatched: 2. The chain's CDR3 is CASGQVYEQYF. The DNA for the CDR3 is TGTGCCAGCGGACAGGTGTACGAGCAGTACTTC.

V is TRBV7-2 and J is TRBJ2-7; 13 nucleotides align to TRBD2. Unmatched junction bases numbered 6, after V lost 1 base and J lost 6 bases. The CDR3 loop spans 16 amino acids. Germline V gene data show CDR1 as SGHTA and CDR2 as FQGNSA. The CDR3 spells CASSLEPRTSGSEQYF. CDR3 nucleotides: TGTGCCAGCAGCTTAGAACCCAGGACTAGCGGGAGCGAGCAGTACTTC.

The gene calls are TRBV7-2 and TRBJ1-4; D is ambiguous. Trimming removed 0 bases from V and 8 bases from J, with 13 bases in between. This CDR3 has 15 amino acids. Germline V CDR1 and CDR2: SGHTA, FQGNSA. The CDR3 loop is CASSLAPARREKLFF. Written as DNA, the CDR3 is TGTGCCAGCAGCTTAGCGCCCGCGCGGAGGGAAAAACTGTTTTTT.

The chain recombines TRBV18 with TRBJ1-2; D not resolved. Germline values: CDR1 KGHSH, CDR2 LQKENI. Deletions cut 0 bases from V and 6 bases from J, with 8 bases between. The CDR3 runs to 13 residues. CDR3: CASSPPSRDGYTF. For the CDR3, the DNA is TGTGCCAGCTCACCACCTTCGCGTGATGGCTACACCTTC.

The V gene is TRBV14, the J gene TRBJ1-1; 7 bases are shared with TRBD1. Germline V CDR1 and CDR2: SGHDN, FVKESK. With 3 bases clipped from V and 1 base from J, the junction kept 2 bases outside the gene matches. CDR3 size: 14 residues. CDR3 in amino acids: CASSQTGQNTEAFF. For the CDR3, the DNA is TGTGCCAGCAGCCAGACAGGGCAGAACACTGAAGCTTTCTTT.

This chain uses TRBV2 with TRBJ1-2; D perhaps matches TRBD1 (6 bases). Germline lookup yields CDR1 SNHLY and CDR2 FYNNEI. The CDR3 spans 16 residues. Trimming removed 4 bases at V and 1 base at J, with 16 bases between. The DNA for the CDR3 is TGTGCCAGCAGTGTGTTTGGTGGGGGCTTTAACTATGGCTACACCTTC. It specifies CASSVFGGGFNYGYTF.

This clone was seen more than once but under ten times. The rearrangement links TRBV6-5 to TRBJ1-1; 10 positions match TRBD1. This CDR3 contains 14 residues. The junction had 5 bases not matched to a gene; V was cut back by 0 bases and J by 10 bases. CDR1 is MNHEY and CDR2 is SVGAGI in the germline V gene. The CDR3 DNA sequence: TGTGCCAGCAGTTACTCACCGGGACAGGGGTCAGCTTTCTTT. It translates to CASSYSPGQGSAFF.

V gene TRBV30 combines with J gene TRBJ2-3; 8 bases match TRBD1. Germline lookup yields CDR1 GTSNPN and CDR2 SVGIG (reference sequence). The CDR3 runs to 13 residues. Unmatched junction bases numbered 4, after V lost 3 bases and J lost 5 bases. This chain's CDR3 is CAWRLRGQDTQYF. The CDR3 DNA reads TGTGCCTGGAGACTCAGGGGGCAAGATACGCAGTATTTT.

For the CDR3, the DNA is TGCAGCGTAGAGGGGGTGGGTACTGAAGCTTTCTTT. This encodes CSVEGVGTEAFF. This chain joins TRBV29-1 and TRBJ1-1; a weak D match, TRBD1 (6 bases). Trimming shortened V by 6 bases and J by 5 bases, and 13 bases separated the two germline ends. This CDR3 comprises 12 residues. Germline V lookup: CDR1 SQVTM, CDR2 ANQGSEA.

The V call is TRBV4-1, the J call TRBJ2-5; D ambiguous. V was trimmed by 3 bases and J by 2 bases, leaving 10 bases between them. Germline V gene lookup returns CDR1 MGHRA and CDR2 YSYEKL. The CDR3 totals 14 residues. The CDR3 region is CASSHIREQETQYF. CDR3 nucleotide sequence: TGCGCCAGCAGCCACATTAGAGAACAAGAGACCCAGTACTTC.